Detailed here is one TCR beta chain. The antigen remains unidentified. As previously described, bulk TCR libraries were made using listed TCR primers. TCRdb re-called the PCR reads through MiXCR, storing one row per CDR3 protein. This sample has about 640,000 distinct CDR3 sequences, with 20% found just once. The sample comes from a study of molecular identifiers for immune sequencing clone quantification. Across the whole study: In replicates, RNA from approximately 20,000 or 98,000 naive CD8 cells was divided five ways and four parts were sequenced.

Using a CD8+CD4-CCR7+CD45RA+ phenotype, naive CD8 T cells were sorted. V lost 3 bases to trimming and J lost 4 bases; unmatched junction nucleotides: 13. Germline V gene lookup returns CDR1 MDHEN and CDR2 SYDVKM. This CDR3 contains 17 residues. Notes on the study in general: Identical TCR molecules can share a barcode, and this sharing could underestimate highly expanded clone sizes.

The chain links TRBV28 to TRBJ1-1; 8 nucleotides line up with TRBD1. The sample taken for sequencing was naive CD8+ T cells from blood, with Jurkat cell RNA spiked in. The subset denotes: FACS-sorted CD8+CD4-CCR7+CD45RA+ naive T cells. This clonotype was sampled from a human donor in good health. Some libraries in this study had Jurkat cell RNA spiked in. This CDR3 reads CASSFPRSGTGGTEAFF. CDR3 nucleotides: TGTGCCAGCAGTTTCCCCCGAAGTGGTACAGGGGGCACTGAAGCTTTCTTT.